Shown below are 9 T cell receptor beta chains from a single sample sequenced in a study of a mutant IDH1 vaccine in newly diagnosed glioma. Indicated time point: week 23, last vaccination. Each vaccine dose was 300 ug of mutant IDH1 20-mer peptide, with topical imiquimod. These receptors have no identified antigens. Data came from immunoSEQ multiplex PCR; TCRdb stores just in-frame clones and leaves some out. The data contain almost 85,000 clones, 70% to 90% of them seen just once; the ten biggest clones take up around 2%. This material consisted of PBMCs, taken from a glioma patient whose treatment included an IDH1 peptide vaccine. These receptors originate from a man aged 30 to 39 with glioma. Some clones in this sample may be carry-over from other donors' samples.

The J gene is TRBJ1-2, the V gene TRBV28; no firm D call. V dropped 6 bases and J dropped 5 bases, with 7 bases sitting between them. CDR1 MDHEN and CDR2 SYDVKM come from the germline V gene. The CDR3 has 11 residues. The CDR3 DNA sequence: TGTGCCAGCAGCTTCAGATATGGCTACACCTTC. Translation: CASSFRYGYTF.

The V call is TRBV4-1, the J call TRBJ2-2; no clear D. The CDR3 is 14 residues long. The ends were cut back, 2 bases at V and 7 bases at J, with 11 bases in the middle. The germline V gene encodes CDR1 MGHRA and CDR2 YSYEKL. The CDR3 DNA reads as TGCGCCAGCAGCCAACACCGGGCAGGCGGGGAGCTGTTTTTT. Its protein product is CASSQHRAGGELFF.

This clone was seen just once. The rearrangement joins TRBV7-6 to TRBJ2-5, with 10 positions matching TRBD2. The CDR3 runs 16 residues. CDR1 and CDR2 from the germline V gene are SGHVS and FNYEAQ. V shed 2 bases, J shed 1 base, and the junction held 4 bases outside the gene matches. The CDR3 loop is CASSLLAGVLQETQYF. Written as DNA, the CDR3 is TGTGCCAGCAGCTTACTAGCGGGAGTGCTCCAAGAGACCCAGTACTTC.

This chain joins TRBV5-1 and TRBJ2-5; D tentatively fits TRBD1 or TRBD2 (5 bases each). Germline CDR1 SGHRS, CDR2 YFSETQ. V dropped 2 bases and J dropped 2 bases, with 10 bases sitting between them. The CDR3 is 14 amino acids. The CDR3 here is CASSFGTSQETQYF. The CDR3 DNA reads TGCGCCAGCAGCTTCGGGACCTCACAAGAGACCCAGTACTTC.

This chain joins TRBV6-1 and TRBJ2-7; D uncertain. The germline V gene has CDR1 MNHNS and CDR2 SASEGT. The CDR3 covers 13 residues. Between the trimmed V and J ends, which lost 7 bases and 0 bases, there was a span of 10 bases. The CDR3 loop reads CASTLRVSYEQYF. DNA for the CDR3: TGTGCCAGCACACTTCGAGTCTCCTACGAGCAGTACTTC.

V gene TRBV2 combines with J gene TRBJ2-3, with a possible D match to TRBD1 (6 bases). Per the germline V gene, CDR1 is SNHLY and CDR2 is FYNNEI. This CDR3 has 14 residues. Trimming removed 10 bases from V and 0 bases from J, with 14 bases in between. This CDR3 is CATKGGRSTDTQYF. CDR3 nucleotides: TGTGCCACTAAAGGGGGACGGAGCACAGATACGCAGTATTTT.

This chain uses TRBV5-1 with TRBJ1-2; TRBD1 matches 7 bases. The ends lost 7 bases at V and 4 bases at J; junction bases unmatched: 13. Germline V gene data show CDR1 as SGHRS and CDR2 as YFSETQ. This CDR3 spans 15 amino acids. DNA for the CDR3: TGCGCCAGCTCACGAGGAGGGGGCGCGGGCTATGGCTACACCTTC. Translating it yields CASSRGGGAGYGYTF. The full variable domain, in which reference TRBV5-1 and TRBJ1-2 provide the parts outside the CDR3, is KAGVTQTPRYLIKTRGQQVTLSCSPISGHRSVSWYQQTPGQGLQFLFEYFSETQRNKGNFPGRFSGRQFSNSRSEMNVSTLELGDSALYLCASSRGGGAGYGYTFGSGTRLTVV.

V usage is TRBV28 and J usage is TRBJ1-5; TRBD1 is a possible D gene (5 bases). The length of the CDR3 is 14 residues. The germline gives CDR1 MDHEN, CDR2 SYDVKM. The V gene lost 11 bases and the J gene lost 3 bases, with 17 bases spanning the gap. CDR3 sequence (DNA): TGTGCCTCGAGCGAGGGGCGGAACAATCAGCCCCAGCATTTT. Protein: CASSEGRNNQPQHF.

This chain uses TRBV6-5 with TRBJ1-2; D ambiguous. Germline V gene sequence: CDR1 MNHEY, CDR2 SVGAGI. V gave up 5 bases and J gave up 2 bases, with 9 bases separating them. This CDR3 has 13 amino acids. CDR3 coding DNA: TGTGCCAGCAGTGTAGTCAGGAACTATGGCTACACCTTC. Translation: CASSVVRNYGYTF.